One sample yielded the 28 T cell receptor beta chains listed below, sequenced in a study of breast tumors, draining lymph nodes, adjacent tissues (dated by TCRdb to about 2016). Library preparation used multiplex PCR. The sequencing machine was an Illumina HiSeq 2000. TCRdb reran the public reads through fastp at Q25 and MiXCR, keeping productive beta chains. Each CDR3 protein gets just one entry, which takes the most common genes and DNA from the rows behind it. The sample table lists 150,000 or so distinct CDR3 sequences, approximately 33% of them with a count of one. The ten largest account for less than 4% of the sample. Lymph node samples came from the axillary draining lymph nodes of breast cancer patients. What was sequenced was axillary lymph node tissue. These receptors originate from a female donor with breast cancer. Some clones in this sample may be carry-over from other donors' samples.

This clonotype was observed many times. The genes are TRBV9 and TRBJ2-7; 10 nucleotides match TRBD1. The junction had 1 base not matched to a gene; V was cut back by 0 bases and J by 4 bases. The CDR3 loop spans 14 amino acids. CDR1 and CDR2 from the germline V gene are SGDLS and YYNGEE. The DNA of the CDR3 is TGTGCCAGCAGCGTAGAGGGACAGGGGTACGAGCAGTACTTC. The encoded protein is CASSVEGQGYEQYF.

The chain couples TRBV7-2 to TRBJ2-3; the D is unclear. This CDR3 region has 15 residues. Trimming left V 6 bases short and J 4 bases short, with 17 bases between. CDR1 and CDR2 (germline): SGHTA, FQGNSA. CDR3 region: CASRTEGLVADTQYF. The CDR3 DNA sequence: TGTGCCAGCAGGACCGAAGGCCTAGTGGCAGATACGCAGTATTTT.

This clonotype was counted ten times or more. The J gene is TRBJ2-7, the V gene TRBV7-9; 14 bases map to TRBD2. With V trimmed by 3 bases and J by 5 bases, 12 bases remained unmatched. CDR3 length equals 18 residues. Germline V CDR1 and CDR2: SEHNR, FQNEAQ (reference sequence). CDR3 in amino acids: CASSFWRGTSGSLHEQYF. CDR3 DNA sequence: TGTGCCAGCAGCTTTTGGCGCGGGACTAGCGGGAGTCTCCACGAGCAGTACTTC.

Only one count was recorded for this clonotype. The rearrangement uses TRBV19 and TRBJ2-3; TRBD2 matches at 9 bases. The J call may be faulty, since TRBJ2-1 better matches the DNA end. The length of the CDR3 is 16 residues. The V gene's germline CDR1 is LNHDA and CDR2 SQIVND (reference sequence). The CDR3 sequence is CASSIRASGNTDTQFF. The CDR3 nucleotides are TGTGCCAGTAGTATAAGGGCTAGCGGGAACACAGATACGCAGTTCTTC.

The CDR3 reads CASSDSRWTGELFF. The CDR3 nucleotides are TGTGCCAGCAGTGACTCGAGATGGACCGGGGAGCTGTTTTTT. The chain employs TRBV6-4 and TRBJ2-2; D remains ambiguous. Germline lookup yields CDR1 MRHNA and CDR2 SNTAGT. V was shortened by 0 bases and J by 5 bases, with 7 bases between the two germline ends. The CDR3 sequence is 14 residues long.

The V gene is TRBV11-3, the J gene TRBJ1-2; tentative D call: TRBD1 (6 bases). The CDR3 spans 12 residues. In germline, CDR1 is SGHNT, CDR2 YENEEA. V was trimmed by 9 bases and J by 5 bases, leaving 13 bases between them. CDR3 DNA sequence: TGTGCCAGTAGTATAGGGGGATATGGCTACACCTTC. This encodes CASSIGGYGYTF.

The chain joins TRBV19 to TRBJ1-4; 8 nucleotides line up with TRBD1. The CDR3 sequence is 11 residues long. The V segment lost 6 bases and the J segment 17 bases; nucleotides outside the gene matches: 8. Per the germline V gene, CDR1 is LNHDA and CDR2 is SQIVND (reference sequence). CDR3 sequence reads: CASRGQADVFF. CDR3 nucleotides: TGTGCCAGTAGGGGACAGGCGGATGTATTTTTT.

This clonotype occurred many times. CDR3 in amino acids: CASSFLGGELFF. Written as DNA, the CDR3 is TGTGCCAGCAGCTTCCTTGGGGGGGAGCTGTTTTTT. This chain links TRBV7-9 with TRBJ2-2, with D hard to call. This CDR3 region has 12 residues. The germline CDR1 and CDR2 sequences are SEHNR and FQNEAQ (reference sequence). V dropped 3 bases and J dropped 8 bases, with 7 bases sitting between them.

Of note for this clonotype: Since no conserved phenylalanine or tryptophan closes the CDR3, a read error is the likely cause. The rearrangement links TRBV7-9 to TRBJ2-1; D not certain. The CDR3 runs to 12 residues. Trimming pared 5 bases from V and 7 bases from J, leaving 9 bases between. Germline V CDR1 and CDR2: SEHNR, FQNEAQ (reference sequence). The DNA for the CDR3 is TGTGCCAGCAGCCTTCACGGTAATGAGCAGTTCTCC. It codes for CASSLHGNEQFS.

V and J are TRBV3-1 and TRBJ1-2, with D maybe TRBD1 (5 bases). Germline V gives CDR1 LGHDT, CDR2 YNNKEL (reference sequence). The V gene lost 1 base and the J gene lost 2 bases, with 17 bases spanning the gap. The CDR3 loop spans 17 amino acids. CDR3 region: CASSQGGPYSPNYGYTF. The CDR3 coding sequence is TGTGCCAGCAGCCAAGGGGGCCCGTATAGTCCCAACTATGGCTACACCTTC.

This clonotype showed up just a few times. A much larger clone differs by one base, so this may be a read error. The chain links TRBV28 to TRBJ1-2; D remains unclear. Germline V gene data show CDR1 as MDHEN and CDR2 as SYDVKM. V lost 7 bases and J lost 2, with 5 bases in between. The CDR3 runs 11 residues. CDR3 DNA: TGTGCCAGCATGGGGAACTATGGCTACACCTTC. As protein: CASMGNYGYTF.

Ten or more counts support this clonotype. The chain is built from TRBV19 and TRBJ2-7; 7 nucleotides line up with TRBD2. V lost 3 bases, J lost 1 base, and 9 bases stayed unmatched. The CDR3 length is 16 residues. Germline V gives CDR1 LNHDA, CDR2 SQIVND (reference sequence). The CDR3 is CASSIDGGSRSYEQYF. In DNA form, the CDR3 reads TGTGCCAGTAGTATTGATGGCGGGAGTAGGTCCTACGAGCAGTACTTC.

This clonotype was detected ten times or more. The rearrangement joins TRBV7-3 to TRBJ2-1, with 7 bases that match TRBD2. Germline V gives CDR1 SGHTA, CDR2 FQGTGA. There are 19 residues in the CDR3. Losses at the gene ends were 2 bases for V and 6 bases for J; bases not matched to a gene: 19. The CDR3 protein is CASSLYRSARGTTRNEQFF. For the CDR3, the DNA is TGTGCCAGCAGCTTATATAGGTCGGCCCGGGGGACTACTCGCAATGAGCAGTTCTTC.

Concerning this clonotype: This may be a read error, as it is one base from a much larger clone. The chain carries TRBV6-1 and TRBJ2-1; D is ambiguous. V lost 5 bases and J lost 4, with 6 bases in between. Germline assignment: CDR1 MNHNS and CDR2 SASEGT. CDR3 size: 12 residues. CDR3 residues: CASSSAYNEQFF. The DNA of the CDR3 is TGTGCCAGCAGTTCCGCGTACAATGAGCAGTTCTTC.

This clonotype was observed at least ten times. The V and J genes are TRBV6-2 or TRBV6-3 and TRBJ2-6; perhaps TRBD2 as D (6 bases). Germline V gene sequence: CDR1 MNHEY, CDR2 SVGEGT. Trimming stripped 1 base from V and 0 bases from J, with 7 bases between. This CDR3 has 16 amino acids. CDR3 sequence reads: CASSYWRGSGANVLTF. In DNA, the CDR3 is TGTGCCAGCAGTTACTGGAGGGGCTCTGGGGCCAACGTCCTGACTTTC.

This clonotype appeared many times. The chain recombines TRBV7-9 with TRBJ2-2, with a tentative D call TRBD2 (6 bases). The ends were cut back, 10 bases at V and 6 bases at J, with 21 bases in the middle. The CDR3 is 15 residues long. From germline, CDR1 is SEHNR and CDR2 FQNEAQ (reference sequence). The CDR3 sequence is CATLYQIGGPGELFF. CDR3 coding DNA: TGTGCCACCCTATACCAAATTGGAGGGCCCGGGGAGCTGTTTTTT.

V is TRBV11-2 and J is TRBJ2-1; 9 positions match TRBD1. CDR1 SGHAT and CDR2 FQNNGV come from the germline V gene. Trimming took 3 bases from V and 9 from J; bases not matched to a gene: 6. The CDR3 covers 14 residues. The CDR3 loop reads CASSFRQGGGEQFF. As DNA, the CDR3 is TGTGCCAGCAGCTTCCGACAGGGGGGTGGTGAGCAGTTCTTC.

Notes on this clonotype: An end of the junction differs from the germline gene, which may be a read error. This rearrangement joins TRBV7-9 to TRBJ2-3; 7 nucleotides line up with TRBD1. Germline CDR1 reads SEHNR; CDR2 reads FQNEAQ (reference sequence). CDR3 length: 15 residues. In DNA, the CDR3 is TGTGCCAGCAGCTTAAACAGGGGCGACACAGATACGCGGTATTTT. It translates to CASSLNRGDTDTRYF.

The chain is built from TRBV10-3 and TRBJ2-2, with D possibly being TRBD2 (7 bases). Germline V gene sequence: CDR1 ENHRY, CDR2 SYGVKD. The germline V and J ends were trimmed by 11 bases and 7 bases, with 14 bases remaining between them. The CDR3 is made up of 12 amino acids. The CDR3, as DNA: TGTGCCTATGGGGGGGCTGTCGGGGAGCTGTTTTTT. Its translation: CAYGGAVGELFF.

This rearrangement joins TRBV7-3 to TRBJ1-6; 8 nucleotides align to TRBD1. The CDR3 covers 13 residues. Germline CDR1 SGHTA, CDR2 FQGTGA. V lost 4 bases, J lost 9 bases, and 2 bases stayed unmatched. The CDR3 region has the DNA TGTGCCAGCAGCTCAGGGGGCGGTTCACCCCTCCACTTT. As protein: CASSSGGGSPLHF.

This clonotype was detected ten times or more. This chain links TRBV20-1 with TRBJ1-4, with a weak D call TRBD1 (5 bases). The germline V gene encodes CDR1 DFQATT and CDR2 SNEGSKA (reference sequence). Deletions cut 6 bases from V and 0 bases from J, with 8 bases between. This CDR3 is built from 13 residues. The CDR3 spells CSALQATNEKLFF. The DNA of the CDR3 is TGCAGTGCCTTACAGGCAACTAATGAAAAACTGTTTTTT.

As to this clonotype: One end of the junction does not line up with germline, which may come from a read error. The rearrangement links TRBV29-1 to TRBJ1-1; 7 nucleotides align to TRBD1. The germline V gene has CDR1 SQVTM and CDR2 ANQGSEA. The CDR3 extends over 13 amino acids. Written as DNA, the CDR3 is TGCAGCGTTGATGACAGGGACTACACTGAAGTTTTCTTT. It codes for CSVDDRDYTEVFF. The variable domain in full, completed from reference TRBV29-1 and TRBJ1-1, reads SAVISQKPSRDICQRGTSLTIQCQVDSQVTMMFWYRQQPGQSLTLIATANQGSEATYESGFVIDKFPISRPNLTFSTLTVSNMSPEDSSIYLCSVDDRDYTEVFFGQGTRLTVV.

The table lists this clonotype with many counts. The chain uses TRBV3-1 and TRBJ2-7; TRBD1 aligns across 12 bases. The CDR3 covers 13 residues. Germline lookup yields CDR1 LGHDT and CDR2 YNNKEL (reference sequence). V shed 4 bases and J 7 bases; nucleotides not matched to a gene: 2. CDR3 nucleotides: TGTGCCAGCAGCCGGGACAGGGGGCATGAGCAGTACTTC. This translates into CASSRDRGHEQYF.

The chain links TRBV9 to TRBJ2-3, with TRBD2 as a possible D gene (6 bases). Germline V gives CDR1 SGDLS, CDR2 YYNGEE. Trimming shortened V by 3 bases and J by 11 bases, and 25 bases separated the two germline ends. The CDR3 is 16 amino acids. The DNA of the CDR3 is TGTGCCAGCAGCGCGGGTGGAGGGGTGGCCTACAATGAGCAGTATTTT. This sequence encodes CASSAGGGVAYNEQYF.

This clonotype was observed a handful of times. The rearrangement joins TRBV11-2 to TRBJ2-2, with 9 nucleotides matching TRBD2. The CDR3 runs 17 residues. Germline-derived CDR1 and CDR2 are SGHAT and FQNNGV. The junction had 12 bases not matched to a gene; V was cut back by 5 bases and J by 5 bases. The CDR3 sequence is CASSPHRLAGTTGELFF. As DNA, the CDR3 is TGTGCCAGCAGCCCTCACCGGCTAGCGGGGACTACCGGGGAGCTGTTTTTT.

This clonotype was picked up many times. The chain employs TRBV6-1 and TRBJ2-1; no clear D gene. Looked up from germline, CDR1 is MNHNS and CDR2 is SASEGT. Trimming removed 5 bases from V and 8 bases from J, with 10 bases in between. CDR3 size: 12 residues. The CDR3 bases are TGTGCCAGCAGTAAAGTTCTCGATGAGCAGTTCTTC. Translated, it gives CASSKVLDEQFF.

This clonotype has ten or more counts. The rearrangement links TRBV18 to TRBJ1-3; no clear D. CDR1 and CDR2 from the germline V gene are KGHSH and LQKENI. CDR3 size: 16 residues. V gave up 4 bases and J gave up 0 bases, with 13 bases separating them. In DNA, the CDR3 is TGTGCCAGCTCACTTAAAGACGGAGGCTCTGGAAACACCATATATTTT. This codes for CASSLKDGGSGNTIYF.

This clonotype was counted at least ten times. The J gene is TRBJ2-5, the V gene TRBV29-1; D perhaps matches TRBD2 (6 bases). V lost 4 bases and J lost 4, with 7 bases in between. Per the germline V gene, CDR1 is SQVTM and CDR2 is ANQGSEA. The CDR3 runs 11 residues. CDR3 nucleotide sequence: TGCAGCGTTGGACTAGGAGAGACCCAGTACTTC. Translated: CSVGLGETQYF.